This T cell receptor beta chain is drawn from a study of blood T cell repertoires in COVID-19. In the original workflow: Estimation of nucleated cell counts was performed using reference gene primer amplification. Assay: immunoSEQ multiplex PCR; the TCRdb copy retains only in-frame clones and omits some. V and J calls and clone size come straight from that table; D and trimming were deduced from the DNA. The table includes 150,000 to 200,000 clones, roughly 82% detected once. V lost 5 bases to trimming and J lost 7 bases, with 14 bases between them. CDR1 and CDR2 (germline): SGHTA, FQGNSA. The CDR3 contains 13 residues. Patients at the Seattle site were enrolled during active infection and followed longitudinally.

Sequencing was done on a sample of peripheral blood. The source is a woman aged 40 to 50 with COVID-19, enrolled during active disease. The V gene is TRBV7-2, the J gene TRBJ2-5, with D uncertain. The CDR3 coding sequence is TGTGCCAGCAGCCCAACATTAGGCGGGACCCAGTACTTC. Its protein product is CASSPTLGGTQYF.